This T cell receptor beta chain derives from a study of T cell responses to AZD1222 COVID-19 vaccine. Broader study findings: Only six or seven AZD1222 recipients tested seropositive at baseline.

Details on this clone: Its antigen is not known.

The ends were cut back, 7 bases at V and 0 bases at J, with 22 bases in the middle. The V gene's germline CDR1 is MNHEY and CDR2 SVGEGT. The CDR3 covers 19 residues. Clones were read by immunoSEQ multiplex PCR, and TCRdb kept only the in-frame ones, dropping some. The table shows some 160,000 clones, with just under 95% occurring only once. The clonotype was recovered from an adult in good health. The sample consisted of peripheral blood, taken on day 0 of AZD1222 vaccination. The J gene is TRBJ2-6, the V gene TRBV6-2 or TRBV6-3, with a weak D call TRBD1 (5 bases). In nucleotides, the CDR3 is TGTGCCAGCATCCCCCGGTTAGGGGCAGAAGGCTCTGGGGCCAACGTCCTGACTTTC. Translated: CASIPRLGAEGSGANVLTF.